One and the same sample provided the 22 T cell receptor beta chains below, sequenced in a study of regulatory and conventional T cells in RAG deficiency. This table comes from immunoSEQ multiplex PCR, and its TCRdb copy is limited to in-frame clones, with some not included. Of 9,500 to 15,000 clones listed, less than 95% are singletons. Blood CD4+ CD25-high CD127-low regulatory T cells supplied the genomic DNA template. These data were also reused for a study on regulatory T cells. From that paper: Primers: 52 TRBV forward and 13 TRBJ reverse.

The sequencing input was CD127- CD25+ CD4+ Tregs sorted from blood. The receptors derive from a human donor in good health.

The chain links TRBV19 to TRBJ2-1; 7 nucleotides align to TRBD2. The germline CDR1 and CDR2 sequences are LNHDA and SQIVND (reference sequence). The CDR3 loop spans 12 amino acids. V lost 5 bases to trimming and J lost 8 bases; unmatched junction nucleotides: 3. The CDR3 DNA follows: TGTGCCAGTAGTGTCCTAGCGGATGAGCAGTTCTTC. Encoded protein: CASSVLADEQFF.

This clone was detected a few times. The chain joins TRBV4-2 to TRBJ1-2, with 8 bases aligning to TRBD1. CDR3 length: 13 residues. Germline CDR1 LGHNA, CDR2 YNFKEQ. Trimming removed 7 bases from V and 2 bases from J; junction bases left unmatched: 3. The CDR3 here is CASTQGANYGYTF. The CDR3 DNA reads as TGTGCCAGCACGCAGGGGGCAAACTATGGCTACACCTTC.

The chain joins TRBV5-5 to TRBJ1-3, with D possibly matching TRBD1 (6 bases). CDR1 is SGHKS, CDR2 YYEKEE, per germline (reference sequence). Trimming took 2 bases from V and 2 from J, leaving 14 bases between them. This CDR3 is built from 16 residues. DNA of the CDR3: TGTGCCAGCAGCTTCAACGACAGGAAAGCTGGAAACACCATATATTTT. Translated, it gives CASSFNDRKAGNTIYF.

This chain joins TRBV18 and TRBJ2-7; possibly TRBD1 for D (6 bases). Germline CDR1 reads KGHSH; CDR2 reads LQKENI. There are 12 residues in the CDR3. With 3 bases removed from V and 4 bases from J, the gap between germline ends came to 7 bases. In nucleotides, the CDR3 is TGTGCCAGCTCACCCGGGACATACGAGCAGTACTTC. Translation: CASSPGTYEQYF.

This chain links TRBV5-5 with TRBJ2-7; no clear D. The CDR3 has 13 residues. Germline V gene data show CDR1 as SGHKS and CDR2 as YYEKEE (reference sequence). Trimming cost V 4 bases and J 5 bases, with 13 bases left between them. The CDR3: CASSRQARDEQYF. The CDR3 DNA reads TGTGCCAGCAGCCGTCAGGCGAGAGACGAGCAGTACTTC.

The J gene is TRBJ2-7, the V gene TRBV5-1; TRBD2 aligns across 7 bases. Trimming cost V 0 bases and J 2 bases; bases outside gene matches: 11. Looked up from germline, CDR1 is SGHRS and CDR2 is YFSETQ. The CDR3 consists of 17 residues. The chain's CDR3 is CASSLGPTASGTYEQYF. In DNA, the CDR3 is TGCGCCAGCAGCTTGGGACCGACGGCTAGCGGAACCTACGAGCAGTACTTC.

This rearrangement joins TRBV7-3 to TRBJ2-2, with 9 bases identical to TRBD2. The CDR3 is made up of 16 amino acids. CDR1 is SGHTA and CDR2 is FQGTGA in the germline V gene. Trimming at V came to 5 bases and at J to 5 bases, leaving 9 bases not matched to a gene. The CDR3 DNA reads as TGTGCCAGCAGCCGTCAGGGACTAGCCGGAACCGGGGAGCTGTTTTTT. The encoded protein is CASSRQGLAGTGELFF.

This chain links TRBV19 with TRBJ1-2; no firm D call. This CDR3 is built from 14 residues. CDR1 is LNHDA and CDR2 is SQIVND in the germline V gene (reference sequence). Trimming left V 3 bases short and J 5 bases short, with 13 bases between. The CDR3 is CASSISQNLYGYTF. In nucleotides, the CDR3 is TGTGCCAGTAGTATTTCTCAGAACCTGTATGGCTACACCTTC.

This clone has a single count. V and J are TRBV5-6 and TRBJ2-3, with 7 positions matching TRBD1. CDR3 length: 13 amino acids. Germline-derived CDR1 and CDR2 are SGHDT and YYEEEE. After removal of 5 bases from V and 4 bases from J, the junction contained 4 bases not matched to a gene. CDR3 residues: CASRRTGADTQYF. Written as DNA, the CDR3 is TGTGCCAGCAGGCGAACAGGGGCAGATACGCAGTATTTT.

The chain carries TRBV23-1 and TRBJ2-7, with 10 bases that match TRBD2. TRBV23-1 is marked as an open reading frame, function uncertain. V was clipped by 6 bases and J by 5 bases; unmatched bases: 22. The CDR3 consists of 19 residues. The CDR3 DNA follows: TGCGCCAGCAGCCGTTACTTCTTTTTAGCGGGGGGTTCCTTCGACGAGCAGTACTTC. Translation gives CASSRYFFLAGGSFDEQYF.

DNA for the CDR3: TGTGCCAGCAGCTTGAGGCAAACCAGGTACACTGAAGCTTTCTTT. Protein sequence: CASSLRQTRYTEAFF. The V call is TRBV5-6, the J call TRBJ1-1; D is undetermined. Germline CDR1 and CDR2: SGHDT and YYEEEE. This CDR3 has 15 amino acids. Between the trimmed V and J ends, which lost 1 base and 3 bases, there was a span of 13 bases.

The rearrangement uses TRBV5-1 and TRBJ2-3, with 7 bases fitting TRBD1. V shed 4 bases and J 0 bases; nucleotides not matched to a gene: 5. The CDR3 runs to 15 residues. Germline CDR1 SGHRS, CDR2 YFSETQ. As DNA, the CDR3 is TGCGCCAGCAGCCAGGGACAGATCAGCACAGATACGCAGTATTTT. This translates into CASSQGQISTDTQYF.

The J gene is TRBJ2-2, the V gene TRBV7-2; a weak D match, TRBD1 (5 bases). This CDR3 has 16 residues. Germline V gives CDR1 SGHTA, CDR2 FQGNSA. V lost 3 bases, J lost 7 bases, and 18 bases lay in between. The CDR3 sequence is CASSFQGGMNVGELFF. CDR3 nucleotide sequence: TGTGCCAGCAGCTTCCAGGGTGGCATGAACGTCGGGGAGCTGTTTTTT.

The chain carries TRBV7-9 and TRBJ1-2; the D is unclear. Germline V CDR1 and CDR2: SEHNR, FQNEAQ (reference sequence). V was clipped by 2 bases and J by 6 bases, with 10 bases between them. The CDR3 is made up of 13 amino acids. CDR3 amino acids: CASSLSRTDGYTF. In DNA form, the CDR3 reads TGTGCCAGCAGCTTAAGTCGGACTGATGGCTACACCTTC.

The J gene is TRBJ2-7, the V gene TRBV6-1; possible D gene TRBD2, 6 bases. Germline V gene data show CDR1 as MNHNS and CDR2 as SASEGT. With 1 base removed from V and 0 bases from J, the gap between germline ends came to 10 bases. This CDR3 comprises 15 residues. CDR3 sequence: CASSEGGGNSYEQYF. CDR3 coding DNA: TGTGCCAGCAGTGAAGGTGGGGGGAACTCCTACGAGCAGTACTTC.

There are a few counts of this clone. This chain uses TRBV5-1 with TRBJ2-7; 13 bases align to TRBD2. The J segment lost 2 bases and the V segment lost 0 bases, leaving 2 bases of the junction unmatched. There are 16 residues in the CDR3. Per germline, CDR1 SGHRS and CDR2 YFSETQ. Written as DNA, the CDR3 is TGCGCCAGCAGCTTGGGACTAGCGGGGGGTACCTACGAGCAGTACTTC. Its protein product is CASSLGLAGGTYEQYF.

The chain is built from TRBV7-9 and TRBJ2-2; 8 nucleotides match TRBD2. CDR1 is SEHNR, CDR2 FQNEAQ, per germline (reference sequence). The CDR3 has 17 residues. Unmatched junction bases numbered 12, after V lost 5 bases and J lost 4 bases. The CDR3 here is CASSHSISGAGTGELFF. DNA for the CDR3: TGTGCCAGCAGCCATTCGATTAGCGGGGCTGGCACCGGGGAGCTGTTTTTT.

V gene TRBV9 combines with J gene TRBJ1-3; 11 nucleotides agree with TRBD1. Germline lookup yields CDR1 SGDLS and CDR2 YYNGEE. V lost 4 bases and J lost 2; bases outside the gene matches: 2. The CDR3 runs 15 residues. In DNA form, the CDR3 reads TGTGCCAGCAGCCAGGGACAGGGGGCTGGAAACACCATATATTTT. It encodes CASSQGQGAGNTIYF.

The chain links TRBV5-4 to TRBJ2-7; the match to TRBD1 covers 9 bases. The CDR3 has 18 residues. V shed 4 bases, J shed 1 base, and the junction held 15 bases outside the gene matches. Per germline, CDR1 SGHNT and CDR2 YYREEE (reference sequence). CDR3 sequence: CASSGDLDRGGLSYEQYF. DNA for the CDR3: TGTGCCAGCAGCGGGGACCTTGACAGGGGGGGTTTGTCCTACGAGCAGTACTTC. Full variable domain (missing parts from reference TRBV5-4 and TRBJ2-7): ETGVTQSPTHLIKTRGQQVTLRCSSQSGHNTVSWYQQALGQGPQFIFQYYREEENGRGNFPPRFSGLQFPNYSSELNVNALELDDSALYLCASSGDLDRGGLSYEQYFGPGTRLTVT.

This chain uses TRBV5-1 with TRBJ2-2; TRBD1 aligns across 8 bases. The germline V gene encodes CDR1 SGHRS and CDR2 YFSETQ. CDR3 length: 15 amino acids. Losses at the gene ends were 3 bases for V and 2 bases for J; bases not matched to a gene: 3. This CDR3 is CASSSGQGNTGELFF. CDR3 sequence (DNA): TGCGCCAGCAGCTCAGGACAGGGCAACACCGGGGAGCTGTTTTTT.

The chain is built from TRBV7-6 and TRBJ1-6, with 8 bases aligning to TRBD1. The CDR3 runs 15 residues. The J segment lost 8 bases and the V segment lost 6 bases, leaving 9 bases of the junction unmatched. Germline V gene sequence: CDR1 SGHVS, CDR2 FNYEAQ. The CDR3 DNA reads as TGTGCCAGCAGTCTGGGACAGGTCGGGGATTCACCCCTCCACTTT. As protein: CASSLGQVGDSPLHF.

The chain joins TRBV7-6 to TRBJ2-3, with a possible D match to TRBD2 (7 bases). CDR1 is SGHVS, CDR2 FNYEAQ, per germline. V shed 2 bases and J shed 5 bases, with 14 bases lying between them. The CDR3 covers 15 residues. This CDR3 is CASSLNRGGLDTQYF. The CDR3 DNA follows: TGTGCCAGCAGCTTAAACCGCGGGGGCTTAGATACGCAGTATTTT.